This passage covers 12 T cell receptor beta chains from one sample sequenced in a study of T-cell memory formation after mild COVID-19. MiXCR, run by TCRdb on the 5' RACE reads, gives a single entry per CDR3 protein. The table includes 300,000 to 350,000 distinct CDR3 sequences, roughly 13% detected once. The sample taken for sequencing was PBMCs or a T cell subset sorted from them (not recorded which). These receptors were collected from a man aged 18 to 30 who had mild COVID-19 (a few samples of this study predate the infection). Cell type and time point are not known.

This clonotype was counted a few times. V gene TRBV6-6 combines with J gene TRBJ2-3, with a possible D match to TRBD2 (6 bases). Germline V gives CDR1 MNHNY, CDR2 SVGAGI (reference sequence). The CDR3 consists of 16 residues. V lost 0 bases to trimming and J lost 1 base, with 11 bases between them. CDR3 sequence (DNA): TGTGCCAGCAGTTACTCGACGGGGGAACGCACAGATACGCAGTATTTT. This gives the protein CASSYSTGERTDTQYF.

The table lists this clonotype with many counts. The rearrangement joins TRBV27 to TRBJ2-1, with D possibly TRBD2 on 6 matching bases. V lost 0 bases, J lost 3 bases, and 9 bases lay in between. Germline CDR1 reads MNHEY; CDR2 reads SMNVEV (reference sequence). The CDR3 runs 15 residues. CDR3 nucleotides: TGTGCCAGCAGTTTATCCCGGGGGAACTACAATGAGCAGTTCTTC. It codes for CASSLSRGNYNEQFF.

V and J are TRBV20-1 and TRBJ2-3; TRBD1 might be the D (7 bases). This CDR3 has 14 residues. Germline-derived CDR1 and CDR2 are DFQATT and SNEGSKA (reference sequence). The germline V and J ends were trimmed by 4 bases and 3 bases, with 14 bases remaining between them. This CDR3 is CSANDRAGTDTQYF. DNA for the CDR3: TGCAGTGCTAACGACAGGGCGGGGACAGATACGCAGTATTTT.

The chain is built from TRBV6-5 and TRBJ1-1; no reliable D call. Trimming took 2 bases from V and 5 from J, leaving 18 bases between them. From germline, CDR1 is MNHEY and CDR2 SVGAGI. CDR3 length equals 16 residues. This CDR3 is CASSYRPGPGGTEAFF. CDR3 coding DNA: TGTGCCAGCAGTTACCGCCCCGGGCCAGGTGGAACTGAAGCTTTCTTT.

This clonotype was seen many times. The V gene is TRBV11-2, the J gene TRBJ2-1; tentative D call: TRBD2 (7 bases). Deletions cut 5 bases from V and 6 bases from J, with 17 bases between. This CDR3 is built from 15 residues. Germline CDR1 and CDR2: SGHAT and FQNNGV. The DNA of the CDR3 is TGTGCCAGCAGCCCATCAGGGGCTAGCGGCAATGAGCAGTTCTTC. Translated, it gives CASSPSGASGNEQFF.

This chain links TRBV7-2 with TRBJ1-3; 10 nucleotides align to TRBD1. The CDR3 consists of 14 residues. Germline CDR1 SGHTA, CDR2 FQGNSA. V trimming: 5 bases; J trimming: 8 bases; junction bases outside the gene matches: 6. The CDR3 sequence is CASSTPGQGYTIYF. CDR3 nucleotide sequence: TGTGCCAGCAGCACCCCGGGACAGGGGTACACCATATATTTT. The full variable domain, its missing parts supplied by reference TRBV7-2 and TRBJ1-3, is GAGVSQSPSNKVTEKGKDVELRCDPISGHTALYWYRQSLGQGLEFLIYFQGNSAPDKSGLPSDRFSAERTGGSVSTLTIQRTQQEDSAVYLCASSTPGQGYTIYFGEGSWLTVV.

This clonotype was picked up many times. This chain links TRBV5-1 with TRBJ2-5, with D perhaps matching TRBD2 (6 bases). The CDR3 contains 14 residues. Trimming left V 3 bases short and J 4 bases short, with 13 bases between. Germline CDR1 is SGHRS and CDR2 is YFSETQ. Here the CDR3 reads CASSSPGAGETQYF. In DNA form, the CDR3 reads TGCGCCAGCAGCTCGCCGGGAGCGGGAGAGACCCAGTACTTC.

In its sample, this clonotype was seen a few times. This chain connects TRBV11-2 to TRBJ2-5, with 7 bases aligning to TRBD2. This CDR3 comprises 14 residues. The germline CDR1 and CDR2 sequences are SGHAT and FQNNGV. The V segment lost 5 bases and the J segment 5 bases; nucleotides outside the gene matches: 8. The DNA of the CDR3 is TGTGCCAGCAGCGAAAGAAGGGGAGGGGAGACCCAGTACTTC. Its protein is CASSERRGGETQYF.

This clonotype was observed a few times. This chain joins TRBV12-3 or TRBV12-4 and TRBJ2-7; TRBD2 is a possible D gene (6 bases). CDR3 size: 14 residues. V was clipped by 2 bases and J by 3 bases, with 11 bases between them. CDR3 in amino acids: CASSLRRGGYEQYF. CDR3 coding DNA: TGTGCCAGCAGTTTACGGCGGGGCGGCTACGAGCAGTACTTC.

This clonotype was counted between two and nine times. The genes are TRBV5-4 and TRBJ2-7; D tentatively reads TRBD1 or TRBD2 (5 bases each). The germline gives CDR1 SGHNT, CDR2 YYREEE (reference sequence). The CDR3 has 13 amino acids. V was trimmed by 10 bases and J by 0 bases, leaving 14 bases between them. Written as DNA, the CDR3 is TGTGCCGGAGGCAGGACAAGCTCCTACGAGCAGTACGTC. Its protein is CAGGRTSSYEQYV.

This clonotype turned up a few times. This chain joins TRBV20-1 and TRBJ2-1, with a weak D call TRBD2 (5 bases). Trimming stripped 1 base from V and 10 bases from J, with 11 bases between. The CDR3 spans 12 residues. Looked up from germline, CDR1 is DFQATT and CDR2 is SNEGSKA (reference sequence). CDR3 loop: CSARVGDTEQFF. Written as DNA, the CDR3 is TGCAGTGCTAGAGTGGGAGACACAGAGCAGTTCTTC.

The CDR3 spells CASSFGVRGLVYNEQFF. DNA for the CDR3: TGTGCCAGCAGCTTTGGGGTCAGGGGTTTGGTCTACAATGAGCAGTTCTTC. The chain uses TRBV7-9 and TRBJ2-1; possible D gene TRBD1, 6 bases. The germline V and J ends were trimmed by 3 bases and 3 bases, with 18 bases remaining between them. The length of the CDR3 is 17 residues. The germline CDR1 and CDR2 sequences are SEHNR and FQNEAQ (reference sequence). Supplemented by reference TRBV7-9 and TRBJ2-1, the full variable domain reads DTGVSQNPRHKITKRGQNVTFRCDPISEHNRLYWYRQTLGQGPEFLTYFQNEAQLEKSRLLSDRFSAERPKGSFSTLEIQRTEQGDSAMYLCASSFGVRGLVYNEQFFGPGTRLTVL.